This TCR beta chain was captured in a study of blood T cell repertoires in COVID-19. Study as a whole: Sources were T cells, B-cell-depleted T cells, or PBMCs; the material itself was cDNA or gDNA.

V was shortened by 1 base and J by 4 bases, with 19 bases between the two germline ends. The CDR3 is 17 amino acids. Germline V CDR1 and CDR2: MNHNS, SASEGT. The table came from immunoSEQ multiplex PCR; TCRdb's copy has only in-frame clones and leaves some out. The data contain 90,000 or so clones, 80% to 90% of them singletons. The origin of this receptor is a man aged 80 or over with acute or convalescent COVID-19. The V call is TRBV6-1, the J call TRBJ1-1; TRBD1 is a possible D gene (5 bases). Sample: peripheral blood. The CDR3 DNA follows: TGTGCCAGCAGTGAAGTGGGCAGGTTAGGGGTTTTCACTGAAGCTTTCTTT. It yields the protein CASSEVGRLGVFTEAFF.